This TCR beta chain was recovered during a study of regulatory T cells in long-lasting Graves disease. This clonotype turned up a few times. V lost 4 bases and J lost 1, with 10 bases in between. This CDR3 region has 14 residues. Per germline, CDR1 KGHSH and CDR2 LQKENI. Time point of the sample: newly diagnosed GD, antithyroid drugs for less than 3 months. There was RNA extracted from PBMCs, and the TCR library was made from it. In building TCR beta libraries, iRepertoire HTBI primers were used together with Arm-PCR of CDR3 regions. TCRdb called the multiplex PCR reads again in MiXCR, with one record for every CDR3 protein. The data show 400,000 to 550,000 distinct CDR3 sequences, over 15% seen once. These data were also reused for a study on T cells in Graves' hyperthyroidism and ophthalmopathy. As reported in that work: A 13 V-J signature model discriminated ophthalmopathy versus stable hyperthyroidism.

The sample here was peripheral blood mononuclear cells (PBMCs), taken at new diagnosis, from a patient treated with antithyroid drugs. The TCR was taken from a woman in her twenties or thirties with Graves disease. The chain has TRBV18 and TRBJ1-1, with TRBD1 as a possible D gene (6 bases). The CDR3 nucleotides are TGTGCCAGCTCACTTGGGGGCACGAACACTGAAGCTTTCTTT. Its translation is CASSLGGTNTEAFF.